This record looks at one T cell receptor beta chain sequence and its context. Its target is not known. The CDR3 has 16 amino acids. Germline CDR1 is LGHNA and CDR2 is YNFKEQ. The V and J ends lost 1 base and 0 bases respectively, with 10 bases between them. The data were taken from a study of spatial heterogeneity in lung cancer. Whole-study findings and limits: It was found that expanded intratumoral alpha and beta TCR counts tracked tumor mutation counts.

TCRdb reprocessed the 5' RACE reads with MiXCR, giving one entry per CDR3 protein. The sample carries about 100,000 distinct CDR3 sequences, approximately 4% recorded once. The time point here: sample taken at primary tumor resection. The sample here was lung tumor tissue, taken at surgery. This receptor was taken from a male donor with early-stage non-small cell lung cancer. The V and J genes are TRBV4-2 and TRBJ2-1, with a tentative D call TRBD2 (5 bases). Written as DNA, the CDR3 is TGTGCCAGCAGCCAAGTAGACGACTACTCCTACAATGAGCAGTTCTTC. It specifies CASSQVDDYSYNEQFF.